The entry below gives a single TCR beta chain sequence along with its context. Antigen: not known. The record originates from a study of vaccination and CD4 T cells after COVID-19. With the Oncomine TCR Beta short-read assay, DNA from cultured CD4+ T cells was sequenced. TCRdb reprocessed the PCR reads via MiXCR and lists one record per CDR3 protein. The profile covers roughly 13,000 distinct CDR3 sequences, with around a third appearing a single time and 10% taken by the ten largest. The treatment: roughly 10-day PBMC culture with coronavirus spike peptide pools or control peptides (ViraFEST assay). Germline CDR1 and CDR2: LGHNA and YSLEER. The CDR3 is made up of 15 amino acids. Germline trimming cut 1 base from V and 6 bases from J; bases unmatched to any gene: 6.

This clonotype originated in a human donor who had recovered from COVID-19. Here the sequenced sample was CD4+ T cells from blood, cultured in vitro, taken after SARS-CoV-2 vaccination. The chain is built from TRBV4-3 and TRBJ2-7; 10 positions match TRBD2. DNA of the CDR3: TGCGCCAGCAGCCAAGGGCTAGCGGGGGCGGCCGAGCAGTACTTC. It translates to CASSQGLAGAAEQYF.